The sequence of this TCR beta chain was determined in a study of fetal regulatory T cell absence and autoimmunity. At the level of the study: IPEX patients had exocrine pancreas autoimmunity without clinical diabetes.

Regarding the study as a whole: Antigen-driven pancreatic autoimmunity before birth in IPEX was inferred from oligoclonal enrichment. Cord blood and pancreas showed broadly similar TRB gene family usage. Oligoclonal TCR enrichment in pancreas over cord blood reached over 100-fold for some clones.

The V gene's germline CDR1 is MRHNA and CDR2 SNTAGT. V gave up 10 bases and J gave up 6 bases; unmatched junction bases: 10. The length of the CDR3 is 13 residues. Sequencing was performed with immunoSEQ multiplex PCR; in TCRdb, only in-frame clones are kept and a portion is missing. This table has around 45,000 clones, about 80% appearing once. Remarks on this clone: Its antigen is not known.

The chain carries TRBV6-4 and TRBJ2-3, with TRBD2 matching 7 bases. Sequencing used cord blood. The clonotype originates from a newborn boy with IPEX syndrome. CDR3 region: CATAGLPGDTQYF. Here the CDR3 DNA reads TGTGCCACCGCGGGACTACCCGGGGATACGCAGTATTTT.